This TCR beta chain was recorded in a study of blood T cell repertoires in COVID-19. Per the authors' pipeline: Amplified reference gene primers provided the basis for estimating nucleated cell counts. Profiling relied on immunoSEQ multiplex PCR, and the TCRdb table lists in-frame clones only, not all of them. V and J calls and clone size are copied from that table; D and trimming were computed from the DNA. The table shows just over 300,000 clones, with around 89% occurring only once. The CDR3 has 15 amino acids. Trimming removed 5 bases from V and 7 bases from J; junction bases left unmatched: 8. Germline V gene sequence: CDR1 MNHEY, CDR2 SVGAGI.

The chain has TRBV6-5 and TRBJ2-4, with TRBD1 identical over 10 bases. This clonotype was obtained from a woman aged 18-29 years with acute COVID-19. The sequenced sample was PBMCs or T cells enriched from blood (not recorded which). In DNA form, the CDR3 reads TGTGCCAGCAGTCCCCTAGGGGGACAGGGGAACATTCAGTACTTC. Translating gives CASSPLGGQGNIQYF.